This T cell receptor beta chain was obtained from a study of neurological immune-mediated disorders. This clonotype was seen a handful of times. Its antigen remains unidentified. General study results and limits: Phylogenetic grouping assigned the repertoires of 18 of 34 multiple sclerosis patients to a single related-CDR3 cluster, representing a possible signature.

V shed 4 bases and J 3 bases; nucleotides not matched to a gene: 3. Germline CDR1 reads SGHRS; CDR2 reads YFSETQ. The CDR3 is 14 residues long. Unsorted libraries were prepared from 2 million PBMCs held at -80 C. The cDNA came from 5'RACE, which used 10-nucleotide random UMIs. In each sequencing run, over 160 million TCR-beta sequences were generated from 15-18 subjects. TCRdb re-called the 5' RACE reads through MiXCR, storing one row per CDR3 protein. Here the sample spans 65,000 to 95,000 distinct CDR3 sequences, less than 5.5% being singletons. The sample consisted of PBMCs. This TCR derives from a woman between 25 and 40 years old with multiple sclerosis. V gene TRBV5-1 combines with J gene TRBJ1-5; 8 nucleotides line up with TRBD1. The CDR3 region has the DNA TGCGCCAGCAGCACGACAGGGGTCAATCAGCCCCAGCATTTT. Protein product: CASSTTGVNQPQHF.